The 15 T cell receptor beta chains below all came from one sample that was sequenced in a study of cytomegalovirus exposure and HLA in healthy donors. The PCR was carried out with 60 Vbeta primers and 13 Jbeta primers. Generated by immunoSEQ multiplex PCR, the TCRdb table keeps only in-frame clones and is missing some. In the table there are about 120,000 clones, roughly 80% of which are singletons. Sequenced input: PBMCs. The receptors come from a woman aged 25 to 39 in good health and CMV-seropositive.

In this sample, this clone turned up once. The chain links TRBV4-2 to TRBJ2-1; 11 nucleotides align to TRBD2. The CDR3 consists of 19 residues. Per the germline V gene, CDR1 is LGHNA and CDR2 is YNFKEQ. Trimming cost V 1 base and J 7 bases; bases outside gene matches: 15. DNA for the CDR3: TGTGCCAGCAGCCAAGTGACTAGCGGGGAGGCCCTGCGGAGGAATGAGCAGTTCTTC. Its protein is CASSQVTSGEALRRNEQFF.

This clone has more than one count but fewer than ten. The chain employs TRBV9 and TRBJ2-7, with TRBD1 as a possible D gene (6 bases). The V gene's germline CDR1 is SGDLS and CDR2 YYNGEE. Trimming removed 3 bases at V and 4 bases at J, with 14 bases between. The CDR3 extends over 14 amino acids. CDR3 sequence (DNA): TGTGCCAGCAGCGCTGGAGGACAGCCTTACGAGCAGTACTTC. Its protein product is CASSAGGQPYEQYF.

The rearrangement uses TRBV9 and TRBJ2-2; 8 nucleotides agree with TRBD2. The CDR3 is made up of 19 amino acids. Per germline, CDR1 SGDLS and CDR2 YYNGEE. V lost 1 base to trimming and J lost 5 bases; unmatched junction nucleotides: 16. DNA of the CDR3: TGTGCCAGCAGCGTACGGTCTGGACTAGCTCCCTTGAGGACCGGGGAGCTGTTTTTT. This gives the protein CASSVRSGLAPLRTGELFF.

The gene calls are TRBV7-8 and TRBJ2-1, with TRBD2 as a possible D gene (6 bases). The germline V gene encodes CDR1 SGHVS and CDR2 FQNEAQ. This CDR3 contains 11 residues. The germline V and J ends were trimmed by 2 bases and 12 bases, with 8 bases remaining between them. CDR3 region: CASSLLGGQFF. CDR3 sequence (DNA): TGTGCCAGCAGCTTACTGGGAGGGCAGTTCTTC.

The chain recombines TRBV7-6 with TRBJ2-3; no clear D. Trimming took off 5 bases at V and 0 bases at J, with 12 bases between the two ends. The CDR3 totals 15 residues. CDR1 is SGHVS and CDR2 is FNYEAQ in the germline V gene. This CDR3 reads CASSPTSGSTDTQYF. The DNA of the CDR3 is TGTGCCAGCAGCCCAACCTCCGGGAGCACAGATACGCAGTATTTT.

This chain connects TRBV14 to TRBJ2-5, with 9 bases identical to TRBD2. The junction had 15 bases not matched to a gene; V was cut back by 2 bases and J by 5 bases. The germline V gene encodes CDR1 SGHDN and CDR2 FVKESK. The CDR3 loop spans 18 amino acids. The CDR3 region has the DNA TGTGCCAGCAGCCAACACGGGGATTTAGCGGGGGATATTGAGACCCAGTACTTC. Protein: CASSQHGDLAGDIETQYF.

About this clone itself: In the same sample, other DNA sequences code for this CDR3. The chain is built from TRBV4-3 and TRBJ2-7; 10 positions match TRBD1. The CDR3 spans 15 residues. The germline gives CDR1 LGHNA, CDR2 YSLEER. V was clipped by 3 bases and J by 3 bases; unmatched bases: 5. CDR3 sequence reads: CASSQRTGGIYEQYF. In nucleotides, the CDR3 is TGCGCCAGCAGCCAGAGGACAGGGGGAATCTACGAGCAGTACTTC.

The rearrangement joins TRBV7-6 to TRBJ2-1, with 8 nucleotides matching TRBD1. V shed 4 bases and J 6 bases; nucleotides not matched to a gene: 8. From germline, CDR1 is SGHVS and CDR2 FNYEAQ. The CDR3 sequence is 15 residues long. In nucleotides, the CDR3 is TGTGCCAGCAGCTCTCAGGGGGCGAGGAGCAATGAGCAGTTCTTC. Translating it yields CASSSQGARSNEQFF.

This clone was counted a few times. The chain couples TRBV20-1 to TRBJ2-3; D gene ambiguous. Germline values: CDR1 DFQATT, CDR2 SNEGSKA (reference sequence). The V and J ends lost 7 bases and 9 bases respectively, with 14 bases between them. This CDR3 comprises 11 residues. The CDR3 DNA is TGCAGTGTCCATGGCGGTGGGACGCAGTATTTT. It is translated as CSVHGGGTQYF.

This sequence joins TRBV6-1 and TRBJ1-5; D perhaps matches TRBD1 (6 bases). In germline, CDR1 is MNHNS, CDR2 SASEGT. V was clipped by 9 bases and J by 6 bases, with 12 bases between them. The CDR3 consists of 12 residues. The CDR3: CASHREGQPQHF. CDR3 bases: TGTGCCAGTCACAGGGAGGGTCAGCCCCAGCATTTT.

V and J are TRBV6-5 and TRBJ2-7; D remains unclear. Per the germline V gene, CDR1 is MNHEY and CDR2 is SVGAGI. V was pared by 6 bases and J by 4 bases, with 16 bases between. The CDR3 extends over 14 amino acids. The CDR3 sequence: CASSFVLQKYEQYF. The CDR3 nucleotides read TGTGCCAGCAGCTTCGTCCTTCAGAAATACGAGCAGTACTTC.

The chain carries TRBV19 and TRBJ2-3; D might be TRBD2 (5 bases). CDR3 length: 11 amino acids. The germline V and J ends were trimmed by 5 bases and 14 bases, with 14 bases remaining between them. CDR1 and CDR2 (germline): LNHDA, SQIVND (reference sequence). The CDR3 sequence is CASSAPGVRYF. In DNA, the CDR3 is TGTGCCAGTAGTGCCCCCGGGGTTCGGTATTTT.

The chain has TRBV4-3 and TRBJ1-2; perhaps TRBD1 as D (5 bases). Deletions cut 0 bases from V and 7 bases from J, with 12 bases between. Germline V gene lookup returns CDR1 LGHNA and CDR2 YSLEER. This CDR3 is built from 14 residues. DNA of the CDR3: TGCGCCAGCAGCCAAGATCGCGGAGGGGCTGGCTACACCTTC. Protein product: CASSQDRGGAGYTF.

CDR3 protein: CASSSTKQGARGKLFF. As DNA, the CDR3 is TGTGCCAGCAGCTCAACCAAGCAGGGGGCGCGTGGAAAACTGTTTTTT. This chain joins TRBV7-9 and TRBJ1-4; 8 bases line up with TRBD1. CDR1 and CDR2 (germline): SEHNR, FQNEAQ (reference sequence). The CDR3 is 16 residues long. J was trimmed by 10 bases and V by 4 bases; bases with no gene match: 14.

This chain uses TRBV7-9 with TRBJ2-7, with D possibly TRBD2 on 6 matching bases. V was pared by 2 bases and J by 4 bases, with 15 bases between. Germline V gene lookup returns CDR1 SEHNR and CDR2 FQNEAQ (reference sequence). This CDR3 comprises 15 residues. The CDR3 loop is CASSLTRRGGYEQYF. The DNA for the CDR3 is TGTGCCAGCAGCTTAACGAGGAGGGGCGGTTACGAGCAGTACTTC.